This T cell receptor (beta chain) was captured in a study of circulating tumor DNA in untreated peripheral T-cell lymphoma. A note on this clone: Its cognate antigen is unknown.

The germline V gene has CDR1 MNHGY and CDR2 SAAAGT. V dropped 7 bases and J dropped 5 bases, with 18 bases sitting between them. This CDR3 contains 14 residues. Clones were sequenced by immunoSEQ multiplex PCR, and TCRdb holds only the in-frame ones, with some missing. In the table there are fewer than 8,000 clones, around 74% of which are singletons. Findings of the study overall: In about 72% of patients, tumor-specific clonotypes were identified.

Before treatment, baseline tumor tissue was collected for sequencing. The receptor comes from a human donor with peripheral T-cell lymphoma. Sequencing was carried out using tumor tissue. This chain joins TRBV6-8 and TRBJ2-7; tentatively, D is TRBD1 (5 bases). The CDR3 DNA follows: TGTGCCAGCAAGGCAGGGTTCGATGGAGACGAGCAGTACTTC. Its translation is CASKAGFDGDEQYF.